A selection of T cell receptor beta chains follows, all from one sample in a study of blood T cell repertoires in COVID-19. TCRdb's copy holds only in-frame clones and misses some; the assay was immunoSEQ multiplex PCR. The sample comprises about 200,000 clones, around nine tenths of which are singletons, and roughly 6.5% rests with the top ten. The material sequenced was peripheral blood. Receptor source: a man aged 60-69 years who had recovered from COVID-19. Both conserved end residues are part of each CDR3. Each record gives: V gene, J gene, D gene, CDR3 protein, CDR3 DNA. A D gene is named only where the DNA matches it firmly.

TRBV7-2	TRBJ2-7	TRBD1	CASTLDRGGIYEQYF	TGTGCCAGCACCCTGGACAGGGGGGGAATCTACGAGCAGTACTTC
TRBV4-1	TRBJ2-2	.	CASSQEGVGPSPTGELFF	TGCGCCAGCAGCCAAGAAGGGGTAGGACCCAGCCCCACCGGGGAGCTGTTTTTT
TRBV4-2	TRBJ2-5	TRBD2	CASSQDKVAGRGGETQYF	TGTGCCAGCAGCCAAGATAAGGTAGCGGGAAGAGGAGGAGAGACCCAGTACTTC
TRBV7-2	TRBJ2-7	.	CASSPLGGLHSYEQYF	TGTGCCAGCAGCCCGTTGGGGGGACTCCACTCCTACGAGCAGTACTTC
TRBV25-1	TRBJ2-5	.	CASTNPVSGRETQYF	TGTGCCAGCACCAACCCCGTCTCCGGTCGGGAGACCCAGTACTTC
TRBV19	TRBJ1-2	TRBD1	CASSIGGQGASTYGYTF	TGTGCCAGTAGCATAGGGGGGCAGGGGGCGTCGACGTATGGCTACACCTTC
TRBV6-5	TRBJ2-2	TRBD1	CASRGQGGTGELFF	TGTGCCAGCAGGGGACAGGGAGGGACCGGGGAGCTGTTTTTT
TRBV3-1/TRBV3-2	TRBJ2-7	.	CASSLGGWRYEQYF	TGTGCCAGCAGCCTCGGGGGATGGCGCTACGAGCAGTACTTC
TRBV5-1	TRBJ1-2	TRBD1	CASSLEGQGAVGYTF	TGCGCCAGCAGCTTGGAGGGACAGGGGGCGGTCGGCTACACCTTC
TRBV19	TRBJ2-2	.	CASSIWGRELFF	TGTGCCAGTAGTATATGGGGCCGGGAGCTGTTTTTT
TRBV7-9	TRBJ1-5	TRBD1	CASSYSGTGGGSNQPQHF	TGTGCCAGCAGCTACTCCGGGACAGGGGGCGGTAGCAATCAGCCCCAGCATTTT
TRBV10-2	TRBJ2-1	TRBD2	CASSSAGGVNEQFF	TGCGCCAGCAGTAGTGCGGGAGGGGTAAATGAGCAGTTCTTC
TRBV9	TRBJ2-7	TRBD2	CASSVGGGGPYEQYF	TGTGCCAGCAGCGTAGGGGGGGGTGGACCCTACGAGCAGTACTTC
TRBV9	TRBJ2-3	TRBD1	CASSLGQGKSRDTQYF	TGTGCCAGCAGCCTCGGACAGGGAAAATCCCGGGATACGCAGTATTTT
TRBV5-5	TRBJ1-2	.	CASSFQDNGYTF	TGTGCCAGCAGCTTCCAGGATAATGGCTACACCTTC
TRBV5-1	TRBJ2-5	TRBD2	CASSLISGGRETQYF	TGCGCCAGCAGCTTGATTAGCGGGGGACGGGAGACCCAGTACTTC
TRBV20-1	TRBJ2-7	.	CSAGQSYEQYF	TGCAGTGCCGGACAGAGCTACGAGCAGTACTTC
TRBV29-1	TRBJ1-3	.	CSVDRQNDRIYF	TGCAGCGTTGATAGACAGAATGACCGGATATATTTT
TRBV27	TRBJ2-1	.	CASSSSRAGLAGNEQFF	TGTGCCAGCAGTTCCTCTCGGGCGGGCCTAGCCGGCAATGAGCAGTTCTTC
TRBV2	TRBJ2-7	TRBD1	CASSADRGEQYF	TGTGCCAGCAGTGCCGACAGGGGCGAGCAGTACTTC